The next 28 T cell receptor beta chains were all read from a single sample in a study of blood T cell repertoires in COVID-19. Clones were sequenced by immunoSEQ multiplex PCR, and TCRdb holds only the in-frame ones, with some missing. The sample shows about 250,000 clones, approximately 83% of them seen only once. Sequencing used PBMCs or T cells enriched from blood (not recorded which). These TCRs come from a woman aged 40 to 50 who had been exposed to COVID-19.

This clone has more than one count but fewer than ten. The rearrangement uses TRBV27 and TRBJ2-4; D perhaps matches TRBD2 (7 bases). Trimming took 2 bases from V and 1 from J, leaving 12 bases between them. This CDR3 has 16 residues. Germline V gene data show CDR1 as MNHEY and CDR2 as SMNVEV (reference sequence). The CDR3 reads CASSLAGAGAKNIQYF. The CDR3 DNA sequence: TGTGCCAGCAGTTTAGCGGGGGCTGGGGCCAAAAACATTCAGTACTTC.

The J gene is TRBJ2-7, the V gene TRBV5-6; TRBD1 is a possible D gene (6 bases). The CDR3 runs to 15 residues. Trimming shortened V by 3 bases and J by 0 bases, and 13 bases separated the two germline ends. Germline assignment: CDR1 SGHDT and CDR2 YYEEEE. CDR3 residues: CASSSGAAGSYEQYF. CDR3 sequence (DNA): TGTGCCAGCAGCTCAGGGGCCGCCGGCTCCTACGAGCAGTACTTC.

The chain uses TRBV6-5 and TRBJ2-1, with TRBD1 matching 10 bases. There are 15 residues in the CDR3. Germline V gene sequence: CDR1 MNHEY, CDR2 SVGAGI. V trimming: 4 bases; J trimming: 9 bases; junction bases outside the gene matches: 9. DNA for the CDR3: TGTGCCAGCAGTTCTCCGGGACAGGGGAAGGGTGAGCAGTTCTTC. Translating it yields CASSSPGQGKGEQFF.

V usage is TRBV12-3 or TRBV12-4 and J usage is TRBJ1-2, with D perhaps TRBD1 (6 bases). This CDR3 region has 11 residues. Deletions cut 6 bases from V and 9 bases from J, with 11 bases between. CDR3 DNA sequence: TGTGCCAGCAGCGGACAGCTCCGCTACACCTTC. It is translated as CASSGQLRYTF.

This sequence joins TRBV7-2 and TRBJ2-5; possible D gene TRBD2, 6 bases. Germline CDR1 SGHTA, CDR2 FQGNSA. The V end was cut by 5 bases, the J end by 5 bases, with 12 bases between. This CDR3 is built from 13 residues. The CDR3 is CASSPGLRETQYF. The CDR3 nucleotides are TGTGCCAGCAGCCCGGGACTTCGGGAGACCCAGTACTTC.

This sequence joins TRBV6-5 and TRBJ2-1, with 8 positions matching TRBD1. The CDR3 has 12 amino acids. Germline V gene data show CDR1 as MNHEY and CDR2 as SVGAGI. The ends lost 6 bases at V and 9 bases at J; junction bases unmatched: 4. The chain's CDR3 is CASRTGVGEQFF. The CDR3 DNA sequence: TGTGCCAGCAGGACAGGGGTTGGTGAGCAGTTCTTC.

This rearrangement joins TRBV9 to TRBJ1-1; D gene unclear. CDR3 length: 14 residues. The germline V gene encodes CDR1 SGDLS and CDR2 YYNGEE. The ends were cut back, 4 bases at V and 0 bases at J, with 10 bases in the middle. CDR3 protein: CASSLSGLNTEAFF. CDR3 DNA: TGTGCCAGCAGCCTCTCGGGGTTGAACACTGAAGCTTTCTTT.

This chain connects TRBV5-1 to TRBJ1-4; no reliable D call. V gave up 4 bases and J gave up 8 bases, with 21 bases separating them. Germline CDR1 and CDR2: SGHRS and YFSETQ. The CDR3 has 16 residues. The CDR3 DNA reads TGCGCCAGCAGCCGGGATCAAGGGTCGTTGGGCGAAAAACTGTTTTTT. Translation gives CASSRDQGSLGEKLFF. Supplemented by reference TRBV5-1 and TRBJ1-4, the full variable domain reads KAGVTQTPRYLIKTRGQQVTLSCSPISGHRSVSWYQQTPGQGLQFLFEYFSETQRNKGNFPGRFSGRQFSNSRSEMNVSTLELGDSALYLCASSRDQGSLGEKLFFGSGTQLSVL.

This clone was found once. CDR3 nucleotides: TGTGCCAGCAGCCAAGTTGGCGAGACTAGCGGGTTCTACGAGCAGTACTTC. Translating it yields CASSQVGETSGFYEQYF. The chain combines TRBV3-1 (or the pseudogene TRBV3-2) with TRBJ2-7; 10 bases map to TRBD2. This CDR3 region has 17 residues. V shed 1 base and J 3 bases; nucleotides not matched to a gene: 9. Germline CDR1 LGHDT, CDR2 YNNKEL (reference sequence).

This clone was seen a few times. J is TRBJ1-1 and V is TRBV11-2; 7 bases are a match to TRBD1. After removal of 5 bases from V and 6 bases from J, the junction contained 6 bases not matched to a gene. Germline CDR1 and CDR2: SGHAT and FQNNGV. The CDR3 length is 13 residues. The CDR3 sequence is CASSPRQGSEAFF. CDR3 DNA: TGTGCCAGCAGCCCTCGACAGGGCTCTGAAGCTTTCTTT.

The rearrangement uses TRBV20-1 and TRBJ2-3, with 10 positions matching TRBD2. V shed 6 bases, J shed 5 bases, and the junction held 8 bases outside the gene matches. CDR1 and CDR2 from the germline V gene are DFQATT and SNEGSKA (reference sequence). The CDR3 totals 14 residues. This CDR3 is CSASSGGLGDTQYF. The CDR3 bases are TGCAGTGCGAGTAGCGGGGGGTTGGGAGATACGCAGTATTTT.

The rearrangement uses TRBV5-1 and TRBJ1-2; unclear D gene. With 6 bases removed from V and 7 bases from J, the gap between germline ends came to 7 bases. Germline V lookup: CDR1 SGHRS, CDR2 YFSETQ. This CDR3 contains 10 residues. CDR3 residues: CASIAGGYTF. CDR3 coding DNA: TGCGCCAGCATAGCGGGTGGCTACACCTTC.

This chain links TRBV3-1 (or the pseudogene TRBV3-2) with TRBJ1-2, with no clear D. CDR1 is LGHDT, CDR2 YNNKEL, per germline (reference sequence). Trimming stripped 2 bases from V and 8 bases from J, with 15 bases between. The CDR3 contains 14 residues. CDR3 sequence (DNA): TGTGCCAGCAGCCAACTTCCCCGGGAGAGAGGCTACACCTTC. This encodes CASSQLPRERGYTF.

V and J are TRBV2 and TRBJ1-2; D is uncertain. The CDR3 runs 13 residues. The ends were cut back, 6 bases at V and 3 bases at J, with 11 bases in the middle. Germline CDR1 is SNHLY and CDR2 is FYNNEI. The CDR3 region has the DNA TGTGCCAGCAGAACAGAGGGATACTATGGCTACACCTTC. Encoded protein: CASRTEGYYGYTF.

The chain links TRBV6-1 to TRBJ2-1; D is ambiguous. Germline values: CDR1 MNHNS, CDR2 SASEGT. The CDR3 contains 16 residues. The germline V and J ends were trimmed by 2 bases and 0 bases, with 11 bases remaining between them. For the CDR3, the DNA is TGTGCCAGCAGTGAACAAGGCGGAAGCTCCTACAATGAGCAGTTCTTC. This translates into CASSEQGGSSYNEQFF.

This clone was detected only a few times. This chain connects TRBV18 to TRBJ2-5; 9 positions match TRBD1. With V trimmed by 0 bases and J by 4 bases, 9 bases remained unmatched. Germline assignment: CDR1 KGHSH and CDR2 LQKENI. This CDR3 region has 17 residues. The CDR3: CASSPPRDRASVETQYF. CDR3 coding DNA: TGTGCCAGCTCACCACCTCGGGACAGGGCTTCTGTAGAGACCCAGTACTTC.

The V gene is TRBV25-1, the J gene TRBJ1-1; TRBD1 might be the D (5 bases). Germline values: CDR1 MGHDK, CDR2 SYGVNS. The CDR3 is made up of 12 amino acids. V was cut by 7 bases and J by 3 bases, with 9 bases left in between. The CDR3 here is CASTGVHTEAFF. The CDR3 DNA reads as TGTGCCAGCACGGGGGTTCACACTGAAGCTTTCTTT.

At least ten counts were recorded for this clone. The chain has TRBV6-5 and TRBJ1-1, with TRBD1 as a possible D gene (5 bases). The V end was cut by 6 bases, the J end by 4 bases, with 18 bases between. Germline V lookup: CDR1 MNHEY, CDR2 SVGAGI. The CDR3 has 15 residues. CDR3 sequence reads: CASSSSWDSITEAFF. Here the CDR3 DNA reads TGTGCCAGCAGCTCGAGCTGGGACTCCATCACTGAAGCTTTCTTT.

The chain combines TRBV27 with TRBJ2-7; D may be TRBD1 (5 bases). V dropped 2 bases and J dropped 3 bases, with 11 bases sitting between them. The CDR3 is made up of 14 amino acids. CDR1 and CDR2 from the germline V gene are MNHEY and SMNVEV (reference sequence). The CDR3 DNA follows: TGTGCCAGCAGTTTAACCGGCAGGGACTACGAGCAGTACTTC. Translation gives CASSLTGRDYEQYF.

The CDR3 nucleotides are TGTGCCAGCAGCCAGTCTGGGCCATCGGGGGGCTACACCTTC. Translating it yields CASSQSGPSGGYTF. The V and J genes are TRBV7-2 and TRBJ1-2; D is undetermined. Germline V gene lookup returns CDR1 SGHTA and CDR2 FQGNSA. The V gene lost 5 bases and the J gene lost 8 bases, with 18 bases spanning the gap. The CDR3 runs 14 residues.

The CDR3 region is CASSPIGQGENQPQHF. DNA of the CDR3: TGTGCCAGTAGTCCCATCGGACAGGGGGAAAATCAGCCCCAGCATTTT. The chain employs TRBV19 and TRBJ1-5; TRBD1 matches 10 bases. V trimming: 5 bases; J trimming: 4 bases; junction bases outside the gene matches: 8. This CDR3 is 16 amino acids long. The germline V gene has CDR1 LNHDA and CDR2 SQIVND (reference sequence). Full variable domain (missing parts from reference TRBV19 and TRBJ1-5): DGGITQSPKYLFRKEGQNVTLSCEQNLNHDAMYWYRQDPGQGLRLIYYSQIVNDFQKGDIAEGYSVSREKKESFPLTVTSAQKNPTAFYLCASSPIGQGENQPQHFGDGTRLSIL.

The chain is built from TRBV27 and TRBJ2-3, with 8 bases matching TRBD1. Germline V gene data show CDR1 as MNHEY and CDR2 as SMNVEV (reference sequence). The CDR3 has 14 amino acids. V shed 6 bases, J shed 4 bases, and the junction held 6 bases outside the gene matches. The CDR3 protein is CASSLQGVADTQYF. The CDR3 DNA reads as TGTGCCAGCAGCCTACAGGGGGTCGCAGATACGCAGTATTTT.

This clone appeared a single time. The V call is TRBV4-2, the J call TRBJ1-1; D gene ambiguous. CDR1 is LGHNA and CDR2 is YNFKEQ in the germline V gene. V lost 0 bases to trimming and J lost 1 base, with 9 bases between them. The CDR3 extends over 15 amino acids. The CDR3 reads CASSQERPANTEAFF. As DNA, the CDR3 is TGTGCCAGCAGCCAAGAGAGGCCTGCGAACACTGAAGCTTTCTTT.

In this sample, this clone turned up many times. The V gene is TRBV10-3, the J gene TRBJ2-3; D may be TRBD2 (6 bases). This CDR3 contains 19 residues. The V and J ends lost 7 bases and 1 base respectively, with 27 bases between them. CDR1 is ENHRY, CDR2 SYGVKD, per germline. This CDR3 reads CAIKNRGGATGLGTDTQYF. In DNA, the CDR3 is TGTGCCATCAAAAATCGCGGCGGGGCAACCGGATTAGGCACAGATACGCAGTATTTT.

The chain employs TRBV7-6 and TRBJ2-2; 7 bases map to TRBD1. CDR1 is SGHVS and CDR2 is FNYEAQ in the germline V gene. The CDR3 runs to 15 residues. Unmatched junction bases numbered 4, after V lost 6 bases and J lost 0 bases. CDR3 sequence reads: CASSVTGANTGELFF. CDR3 DNA sequence: TGTGCCAGCAGTGTAACAGGGGCGAACACCGGGGAGCTGTTTTTT.

The CDR3 coding sequence is TGCGCCAGCAGCCGCACAGGCAGGAACACTGAAGCTTTCTTT. This gives the protein CASSRTGRNTEAFF. The chain recombines TRBV4-3 with TRBJ1-1; D may be TRBD1 (5 bases). Trimming shortened V by 4 bases and J by 1 base, and 10 bases separated the two germline ends. This CDR3 region has 14 residues. Germline CDR1 is LGHNA and CDR2 is YSLEER.

A word on this clone: Other DNA sequences in the same sample also yield this CDR3. This chain joins TRBV7-3 and TRBJ2-2; D is possibly TRBD2 (6 bases). The CDR3 has 14 residues. Deletions cut 4 bases from V and 3 bases from J, with 9 bases between. CDR1 and CDR2 from the germline V gene are SGHTA and FQGTGA. This CDR3 is CASSWGVDTGELFF. Here the CDR3 DNA reads TGTGCCAGCAGCTGGGGGGTGGACACCGGGGAGCTGTTTTTT. The whole variable domain, filled in from reference TRBV7-3 and TRBJ2-2, reads GAGVSQTPSNKVTEKGKYVELRCDPISGHTALYWYRQSLGQGPEFLIYFQGTGAADDSGLPNDRFFAVRPEGSVSTLKIQRTERGDSAVYLCASSWGVDTGELFFGEGSRLTVL.

This chain joins TRBV19 and TRBJ1-2; D is perhaps TRBD1 (5 bases). The CDR3 runs to 15 residues. Germline CDR1 is LNHDA and CDR2 is SQIVND (reference sequence). V shed 4 bases and J shed 4 bases, with 16 bases lying between them. The CDR3 DNA is TGTGCCAGTAGTACCCCACGGGGGGTCTCCTATGGCTACACCTTC. This encodes CASSTPRGVSYGYTF. Drawing the rest from reference TRBV19 and TRBJ1-2, the complete variable domain is DGGITQSPKYLFRKEGQNVTLSCEQNLNHDAMYWYRQDPGQGLRLIYYSQIVNDFQKGDIAEGYSVSREKKESFPLTVTSAQKNPTAFYLCASSTPRGVSYGYTFGSGTRLTVV.